These T cell receptor beta chains were read from a single sample in a study of neurological immune-mediated disorders. TCRdb reanalysed the 5' RACE reads using MiXCR and keeps one entry per CDR3 protein. The data hold some 14,000 distinct CDR3 sequences, with under 11% observed a single time. The sequencing sample was made of PBMCs. Receptor source: a woman aged 35 to 49 in good health. CDR3s include the opening cysteine and the closing phenylalanine or tryptophan. A D gene is named only where the DNA matches it firmly. Expanded clones are given a class, and other clones once, few, many or no size at all.

j_call d_call v_call cdr3_length clone_size cdr3_aa cdr3_nt
TRBJ2-1 - TRBV28 11 many CASSPWDEQFF TGTGCCAGCAGTCCATGGGATGAGCAGTTCTTC
TRBJ2-7 - TRBV3-1 18 many CASSQASLRLESGYEQYF TGTGCCAGCAGCCAAGCGAGTCTTCGACTGGAAAGTGGCTACGAGCAGTACTTC
TRBJ2-1 TRBD2 TRBV5-1 16 many CASSFLRAGGSNEQFF TGCGCCAGCAGCTTCCTACGCGCGGGAGGTTCAAATGAGCAGTTCTTC
TRBJ2-7 - TRBV20-1 11 many CSAHPLGEQYF TGCAGTGCCCATCCCTTGGGGGAGCAGTACTTC
TRBJ2-7 - TRBV7-8 15 many CASSLESGANYEQYF TGTGCCAGCAGCTTAGAGTCCGGGGCTAACTACGAGCAGTACTTC
TRBJ2-2 - TRBV14 19 many CASSQERSRSFANTGELFF TGTGCCAGCAGCCAAGAGAGGAGCAGATCGTTCGCGAACACCGGGGAGCTGTTTTTT
TRBJ1-1 TRBD1 TRBV11-3 14 many CASSLTGSITEAFF TGTGCCAGCAGCCTGACAGGGAGTATCACTGAAGCTTTCTTT
TRBJ2-1 - TRBV7-2 13 many CASNRREYNEQFF TGTGCCAGCAATCGAAGGGAGTACAATGAGCAGTTCTTC
TRBJ2-5 - TRBV7-2 11 many CASSSPAAQYF TGTGCCAGCAGCTCCCCCGCCGCCCAGTACTTC
TRBJ2-3 - TRBV6-1 11 many CASDRTDTQYF TGTGCCAGCGACAGAACAGATACGCAGTATTTT
TRBJ2-1 TRBD1 TRBV28 19 many CASSLTAGTGGKTYNEQFF TGTGCCAGCAGTTTGACCGCCGGGACAGGGGGCAAGACCTACAATGAGCAGTTCTTC
TRBJ2-1 TRBD2 TRBV28 14 many CASSYRLAGNEQFF TGTGCCAGCAGTTACCGACTAGCGGGAAATGAGCAGTTCTTC
TRBJ2-3 - TRBV5-1 14 many CASSLGGQTDTQYF TGCGCCAGCAGCTTGGGGGGCCAGACAGATACGCAGTATTTT
TRBJ2-6 - TRBV3-1 16 many CASSLGARAGANVLTF TGTGCCAGCAGTCTGGGGGCCCGGGCTGGGGCCAACGTCCTGACTTTC
TRBJ2-7 - TRBV7-9 15 many CASSLPTGQWDEQYF TGTGCCAGCAGCTTACCGACCGGACAGTGGGACGAGCAGTACTTC
TRBJ2-7 TRBD2 TRBV3-1 15 many CASSPGLAASYEQYF TGTGCCAGCAGCCCGGGACTAGCGGCCTCCTACGAGCAGTACTTC
TRBJ2-2 - TRBV5-1 16 many CASSFRLAGNTGELFF TGCGCCAGCAGCTTCCGTTTGGCGGGGAACACCGGGGAGCTGTTTTTT
TRBJ2-1 - TRBV11-2 14 many CASSPQTARNEQFF TGTGCCAGCAGCCCACAGACAGCGAGGAATGAGCAGTTCTTC
TRBJ1-1 - TRBV6-5 14 many CASSPWGAGTEAFF TGTGCCAGCAGTCCATGGGGGGCCGGCACTGAAGCTTTCTTT
TRBJ2-6 - TRBV20-1 17 many CSAGPQPGSSGANVLTF TGCAGTGCTGGGCCCCAGCCAGGGAGCTCTGGGGCCAACGTCCTGACTTTC
TRBJ1-5 - TRBV23-1 10 many CASSGKPQHF TGCGCCAGCAGTGGGAAGCCCCAGCATTTT
TRBJ1-2 - TRBV12-3/TRBV12-4 16 many CASSRNFRVPSYGYTF TGTGCCAGCAGTAGAAACTTTAGGGTACCCAGCTATGGCTACACCTTC
TRBJ2-3 - TRBV5-4 15 many CASSLELTSTDTQYF TGTGCCAGCAGCTTGGAACTAACTAGCACAGATACGCAGTATTTT
TRBJ2-7 - TRBV18 14 many CASSPVGLSYEQYF TGTGCCAGCTCACCAGTTGGGCTCTCCTACGAGCAGTACTTC
TRBJ2-7 TRBD2 TRBV20-1 14 many CSATPGLDTYEQYF TGCAGTGCCACTCCGGGACTAGACACCTACGAGCAGTACTTC
TRBJ2-1 - TRBV27 14 many CATQGRERDNEQFF TGTGCCACCCAGGGGCGGGAGCGGGATAATGAGCAGTTCTTC
TRBJ2-2 - TRBV5-1 18 medium-sized CASSLAGGGIGFAGELFF TGCGCCAGCAGCTTGGCCGGAGGCGGGATAGGTTTCGCCGGGGAGCTGTTTTTT
TRBJ1-1 - TRBV20-1 13 many CSAREGGNTEAFF TGCAGTGCTAGAGAGGGGGGTAACACTGAAGCTTTCTTT
TRBJ1-4 - TRBV5-1 14 many CASSRTAGDEKLFF TGCGCCAGCAGCCGAACTGCCGGGGATGAAAAACTGTTTTTT
TRBJ2-7 - TRBV4-1 18 - CASSQINPYRDPTYEQYF TGCGCCAGCAGCCAAATCAATCCCTACAGGGACCCTACCTACGAGCAGTACTTC
TRBJ2-7 - TRBV4-1 13 many CASSQGRNYEQYF TGCGCCAGCAGCCAAGGGCGGAACTACGAGCAGTACTTC
TRBJ2-7 TRBD2 TRBV20-1 16 many CSARVGLAGGPGEQYF TGCAGTGCTAGAGTCGGACTAGCGGGAGGGCCGGGGGAGCAGTACTTC
TRBJ1-2 - TRBV11-3 17 many CASSPSGGCYPPWSRTF TGTGCCAGCAGTCCTAGTGGGGGGTGTTACCCTCCCTGGAGTCGCACCTTC
TRBJ2-4 - TRBV20-1 10 many CSASSGFEYF TGCAGTGCTAGTTCGGGATTCGAGTACTTC
TRBJ2-1 TRBD1 TRBV11-1 14 many CASSLDRSYNEQFF TGTGCCAGCAGCTTGGACAGGTCCTACAATGAGCAGTTCTTC
TRBJ2-1 - TRBV2 15 - CASSEAWGNYNEQFF TGTGCCAGCAGTGAAGCGTGGGGGAACTACAATGAGCAGTTCTTC
TRBJ2-5 TRBD1 TRBV12-3/TRBV12-4 14 many CASTPDRAKETQYF TGTGCCAGCACTCCGGACAGGGCGAAAGAGACCCAGTACTTC
TRBJ2-1 TRBD2 TRBV5-1 14 - CASNWAGVTDTQFF TGCGCCAGCAACTGGGCGGGGGTCACAGATACGCAGTTCTTC
TRBJ2-7 - TRBV12-3/TRBV12-4 12 many CASGDLTSEQYF TGTGCCAGCGGAGACCTGACATCCGAGCAGTACTTC
TRBJ1-4 - TRBV20-1 14 many CSAPGGAPNEKLFF TGCAGTGCCCCCGGGGGAGCACCTAATGAAAAACTGTTTTTT
TRBJ2-6 - TRBV10-3 16 - CAINMGPFSGANVLTF TGTGCCATCAACATGGGACCGTTCTCTGGGGCCAACGTCCTGACTTTC
TRBJ2-5 TRBD1 TRBV4-1 16 many CASSQDQGTGRETQYF TGCGCCAGCAGCCAAGATCAGGGGACAGGAAGAGAGACCCAGTACTTC
TRBJ2-1 - TRBV20-1 15 - CSANAGTASYNEQFF TGCAGTGCTAACGCGGGGACAGCTTCCTACAATGAGCAGTTCTTC
TRBJ2-1 - TRBV29-1 12 medium-sized CSVDYLTGEQFF TGCAGCGTTGACTACCTTACTGGTGAGCAGTTCTTC
TRBJ2-3 - TRBV5-1 15 medium-sized CASSFGVGFTDTQYF TGCGCCAGCAGCTTTGGCGTAGGATTCACGGATACGCAGTATTTT
TRBJ1-1 - TRBV2 11 many CASRGGEKAFF TGTGCCAGCAGGGGGGGGGAGAAAGCTTTCTTT
TRBJ1-1 - TRBV20-1 11 medium-sized CSARVRGEAFF TGCAGTGCTAGAGTACGCGGTGAAGCTTTCTTT
TRBJ2-2 - TRBV12-3/TRBV12-4 16 many CASSTAGSLNTGELFF TGTGCCAGCAGCACCGCGGGGTCCCTTAATACCGGGGAGCTGTTTTTT
TRBJ2-5 - TRBV20-1 13 many CSAQSGIKETQYF TGCAGTGCCCAGAGTGGGATCAAAGAGACCCAGTACTTC
TRBJ2-7 - TRBV4-1 16 many CASSQDFPGDSYEQYF TGCGCCAGCAGCCAAGACTTCCCGGGTGACTCCTACGAGCAGTACTTC
TRBJ2-7 TRBD2 TRBV20-1 14 many CSAIHQLATYEQYF TGCAGTGCTATACATCAACTAGCGACCTACGAGCAGTACTTC